In this sample, the clone carrying this T cell receptor beta chain turned up a few times. What it binds is unknown. The source of the sample is a study of cytomegalovirus exposure and HLA in healthy donors. The PCR employed 60 Vbeta primers together with 13 Jbeta primers. Repertoires were generated with immunoSEQ multiplex PCR, while TCRdb's copy carries only in-frame clones and drops some. The sample lists approximately 150,000 clones, 70% to 80% occurring once. V gave up 0 bases and J gave up 0 bases, with 9 bases separating them. This CDR3 is 15 amino acids long. Per the germline V gene, CDR1 is SGHNT and CDR2 is YYREEE (reference sequence). Study observations and caveats: Later genetic work tied a missense DCLRE1C variant to beta-chain V and J trimming.

This chain uses TRBV5-4 with TRBJ1-1; D not resolved. The receptor was isolated from a female donor in good health and CMV-seronegative. Sequencing was performed on PBMCs. The CDR3 sequence: CASSLASRLNTEAFF. CDR3 sequence (DNA): TGTGCCAGCAGCTTGGCCTCTAGGTTGAACACTGAAGCTTTCTTT.